The rows below give T cell receptor beta chains drawn from one sample of a study of blood T cell repertoires in COVID-19. The protocol was immunoSEQ multiplex PCR, while the TCRdb copy is restricted to in-frame clones and leaves out a portion. Of fewer than 200,000 clones in the sample, about nine tenths were seen once. Sequenced material: peripheral blood. These receptor sequences come from a woman aged 60-75 years who had recovered from COVID-19. The CDR3 runs from the conserved cysteine through the conserved F or W. Fields, in order: J gene, D gene, clone size, V gene, CDR3 DNA, CDR3 protein. A D gene is named only where the DNA matches it firmly. Not all rows give a size; the values are once, few, many and, for expanded clones, a class.

>TRBJ2-3|TRBD2|NA|TRBV3-1/TRBV3-2
TGTGCCAGCAGCCGATTAGCGGGGGGGAGGGCAGATACGCAGTATTTT
CASSRLAGGRADTQYF
>TRBJ2-7|NA|NA|TRBV11-3
TGTGCCAGCAGCTTAGAAGGGCCGGGACTCTACGAGCAGTACTTC
CASSLEGPGLYEQYF
>TRBJ1-1|NA|NA|TRBV9
TGTGCCAGCAGCGTAGTTTCCTCGAACACTGAAGCTTTCTTT
CASSVVSSNTEAFF
>TRBJ2-3|NA|NA|TRBV3-1/TRBV3-2
TGTGCCAGCGGGGACACGCGCACAGATACGCAGTATTTT
CASGDTRTDTQYF
>TRBJ1-6|TRBD1|NA|TRBV5-1
TGCGCCAGCAGCTTGACTACTCCCCCTGGACAGGGTCATTCACCCCTCCACTTT
CASSLTTPPGQGHSPLHF
>TRBJ2-1|TRBD2|NA|TRBV6-1
TGTGCCAGCAGTGCAGCGGGGGGTGTTCACAATGAGCAGTTCTTC
CASSAAGGVHNEQFF
>TRBJ1-2|TRBD1|once|TRBV24-1
TGTGCCACCAGTGATGGACAGGGCTATAACTATGGCTACACCTTC
CATSDGQGYNYGYTF
>TRBJ1-1|TRBD1|NA|TRBV5-1
TGCGCCAGCAGCAGAGACAGGGCCACTGAAGCTTTCTTT
CASSRDRATEAFF
>TRBJ2-7|TRBD1|NA|TRBV15
TGTGCCACCAGCCTGACAGGGGAGGAACAGTACTTC
CATSLTGEEQYF
>TRBJ2-7|NA|NA|TRBV11-2
TGTGCCAGCAGCCAGGGCCTATACGAGCAGTACTTC
CASSQGLYEQYF
>TRBJ2-7|TRBD2|NA|TRBV6-2/TRBV6-3
TGTGCCAGCAGTTACGATACTAGCGGGGGCTTTTCCTACGAGCAGTACTTC
CASSYDTSGGFSYEQYF
>TRBJ1-6|NA|NA|TRBV30
TGTGCCTGGAGTGGGACAAAGAATAATAATTCACCCCTCCACTTT
CAWSGTKNNNSPLHF
>TRBJ1-2|NA|NA|TRBV14
TGTGCCAGCAGCCAGGGACAACAAAACTATGGCTACACCTTC
CASSQGQQNYGYTF
>TRBJ1-1|TRBD1|NA|TRBV6-6
TGTGCCAGCAGCCGACAGGGTGCGAACACTGAAGCTTTCTTT
CASSRQGANTEAFF
>TRBJ1-3|NA|NA|TRBV2
TGTGCCAGCAGTGAGGAGGGGGGGGGAAACACCATATATTTT
CASSEEGGGNTIYF
>TRBJ2-5|NA|NA|TRBV29-1
TGCAGCGTCCTATACAGGGTCGGTCAAGAGACCCAGTACTTC
CSVLYRVGQETQYF
>TRBJ2-7|NA|NA|TRBV14
TGTGCCAGCAGCCAAGATATCCAGGCCTACGAGCAGTACTTC
CASSQDIQAYEQYF
>TRBJ2-2|TRBD2|NA|TRBV2
TGTGCCAGCAGTGACAGTAGCGGGGAGAACACCGGGGAGCTGTTTTTT
CASSDSSGENTGELFF
>TRBJ1-2|TRBD1|NA|TRBV6-1
TGTGCCAGCAGCCGGGACAGCACGGGCGGCTACACCTTC
CASSRDSTGGYTF
>TRBJ1-1|NA|NA|TRBV5-1
TGCGCCAGCAGCCCCCCCGGGACTGAAGCTTTCTTT
CASSPPGTEAFF
>TRBJ1-1|NA|NA|TRBV7-9
TGTGCCAGCAGCACTGTTGTGAACACTGAAGCTTTCTTT
CASSTVVNTEAFF
>TRBJ1-2|NA|NA|TRBV19
TGTGCCAGTAGTATGGAGGGGACGTTTAACTATGGCTACACCTTC
CASSMEGTFNYGYTF
>TRBJ2-5|TRBD1|NA|TRBV5-4
TGTGCCAGCAGGGGGGGGACAGGGGGCCAAGAGACCCAGTACTTC
CASRGGTGGQETQYF
>TRBJ1-4|TRBD1|NA|TRBV2
TGTGCCAGCAGTGAACAGGGACAGGGTGGTGAAAAACTGTTTTTT
CASSEQGQGGEKLFF
>TRBJ1-1|TRBD1|NA|TRBV30
TGTGCCTGGAGGCCATGGGACAGGCCTTACACTGAAGCTTTCTTT
CAWRPWDRPYTEAFF
>TRBJ2-3|TRBD1|NA|TRBV5-1
TGCGCCAGCAGGATGACAGGGGGTAGCACAGATACGCAGTATTTT
CASRMTGGSTDTQYF
>TRBJ1-4|NA|NA|TRBV29-1
TGCAGCGTTGAACAGGGGATAGGGTTGGGAAAACTGTTTTTT
CSVEQGIGLGKLFF
>TRBJ2-5|NA|once|TRBV3-1/TRBV3-2
TGTGCCAGCAGCCGCCCACTCGGCGGCGGGACCCAAGAGACCCAGTACTTC
CASSRPLGGGTQETQYF
>TRBJ2-3|NA|NA|TRBV5-8
TGTGCCAGCAGCTTTAGACAGGCGCGGGATACGCAGTATTTT
CASSFRQARDTQYF
>TRBJ1-5|NA|NA|TRBV19
TGTGCCAGTAGTATTTTGGGGGGAGGAAGCAATCAGCCCCAGCATTTT
CASSILGGGSNQPQHF
>TRBJ1-1|NA|once|TRBV5-1
TGCGCCAGCAGCTTGATTAGGAACACTGAAGCTTTCTTT
CASSLIRNTEAFF
>TRBJ1-1|NA|NA|TRBV10-1
TGCGCCAGCAGTGAATCGGTGGTCGGGGCTTTCTTT
CASSESVVGAFF
>TRBJ2-7|TRBD1|NA|TRBV24-1
TGTGCCACCAGTGACCAATTCGGGGACAGCTACGAGCAGTACTTC
CATSDQFGDSYEQYF
>TRBJ2-7|TRBD1|NA|TRBV11-3
TGTGCCAGCAGCTTAGGGGGGACAGCTTACGAGCAGTACTTC
CASSLGGTAYEQYF
>TRBJ1-3|NA|NA|TRBV19
TGTGCCAGTAGTATCACAGCCTCTGGAAACACCATATATTTT
CASSITASGNTIYF